These T cell receptor beta chains were read from a single sample in a study of OX40 agonist ivuxolimab in advanced cancers. Profiled with immunoSEQ multiplex PCR; TCRdb holds only in-frame clones, not every one. The profile covers around 82,000 clones, with approximately 86% appearing a single time and approximately 0.76% taken by the ten largest. The specimen was CD4+ or CD8+ T cells sorted from blood, collected in a trial of the OX40 agonist ivuxolimab. All receptors come from an adult with an advanced solid tumor such as melanoma, head and neck, liver or kidney cancer. CDR3s include the opening cysteine and the closing phenylalanine or tryptophan. Fields, in order: J gene, D gene, V gene, clone size, CDR3 DNA, CDR3 protein. D genes are given only for firm matches. Only part of the rows carry a size: once, few, many, or a class if the clone is expanded.

TRBJ2-5 | NA | TRBV30 | NA | TGTGCCTGGACCCTGATAGCAGGGGAGACCCAGTACTTC | CAWTLIAGETQYF
TRBJ1-3 | NA | TRBV28 | NA | TGTGCCAGCAGTTGGTCGGGAAACACCATATATTTT | CASSWSGNTIYF
TRBJ2-5 | NA | TRBV11-2 | NA | TGTGCCAGCAGCGCGGCATGGGAGACCCAGTACTTC | CASSAAWETQYF
TRBJ2-2 | NA | TRBV19 | NA | TGTGCCAGTAGTATCCAGCCTGGGAACACCGGGGAGCTGTTTTTT | CASSIQPGNTGELFF
TRBJ2-4 | TRBD1 | TRBV2 | NA | TGTGCCAGCAGTGCAAACGACAGGGTTGGCATTCAGTACTTC | CASSANDRVGIQYF
TRBJ2-1 | TRBD2 | TRBV7-9 | NA | TGTGCCAGCAGACGGACTAGCGGGAGTGGGGCCTACAATGAGCAGTTCTTC | CASRRTSGSGAYNEQFF
TRBJ2-1 | NA | TRBV7-2 | once | TGTGCCAGCAGCTTAGGACAAAACAATGAGCAGTTCTTC | CASSLGQNNEQFF
TRBJ2-7 | TRBD2 | TRBV6-1 | NA | TGTGCCAGCAGTGAGGCTAGCGGGGGAGGTTACGAGCAGTACTTC | CASSEASGGGYEQYF
TRBJ2-7 | NA | TRBV7-9 | NA | TGTGCCAGCAGCCCTGGGACCCCTTATATCGAGCAGTACTTC | CASSPGTPYIEQYF
TRBJ2-3 | NA | TRBV11-2 | NA | TGTGCCAGCAGCAAGACCTCGGGCAGGGGTTCAGATACGCAGTATTTT | CASSKTSGRGSDTQYF
TRBJ1-1 | NA | TRBV13 | NA | TGTGCCAGCAGCTTGACGGCGAACACTGAAGCTTTCTTT | CASSLTANTEAFF
TRBJ2-3 | NA | TRBV21-1 | NA | TGTGCCAGCAGCATCCAGGACTCCGATACGCAGTATTTT | CASSIQDSDTQYF
TRBJ1-5 | NA | TRBV7-2 | NA | TGTGCCAGCAGCTTGATACAGGGCGTTGGAAATCAGCCCCAGCATTTT | CASSLIQGVGNQPQHF
TRBJ1-3 | NA | TRBV28 | NA | TGTGCCAGCAGCCCCTTCGGTAACTCTGGAAACACCATATATTTT | CASSPFGNSGNTIYF
TRBJ1-1 | NA | TRBV5-1 | few | TGCGCCAGCACCGGGGGAACTGAAGCTTTCTTT | CASTGGTEAFF
TRBJ2-3 | NA | TRBV7-3 | NA | TGTGCCCCCGCCTCTCTCCTCCAAACAGGGACAGATACGCAGTATTTT | CAPASLLQTGTDTQYF
TRBJ1-4 | NA | TRBV7-9 | NA | TGTGCCAGCAGCTTAGGGGGGGCTGATGAAAAACTGTTTTTT | CASSLGGADEKLFF
TRBJ1-4 | TRBD1 | TRBV19 | NA | TGTGCCAGTATCGACAGGGCAGGGGATGAAAAACTGTTTTTT | CASIDRAGDEKLFF
TRBJ2-1 | NA | TRBV27 | NA | TGTGCCAGCAGTCCGCACCAGGTCGATGAGCAGTTCTTC | CASSPHQVDEQFF
TRBJ2-7 | TRBD1 | TRBV7-3 | NA | TGTGCCAGCAGCCCCCAGGGGGCGTCAGACGAGCAGTACTTC | CASSPQGASDEQYF
TRBJ1-4 | NA | TRBV28 | NA | TGTGCCAGCAGTTTAGACGCTAATGAAAAACTGTTTTTT | CASSLDANEKLFF
TRBJ2-3 | NA | TRBV7-2 | NA | TGTGCCAGCAGCTTATATGATACGCAGTATTTT | CASSLYDTQYF
TRBJ2-3 | NA | TRBV5-1 | NA | TGCGCCAGCAGCACGGGACCTAGCACAGATACGCAGTATTTT | CASSTGPSTDTQYF
TRBJ2-3 | NA | TRBV11-2 | NA | TGTGCCAGCAGCTTAGTTCGCCATAGCACAGATACGCAGTATTTT | CASSLVRHSTDTQYF
TRBJ2-1 | TRBD2 | TRBV28 | NA | TGTGCCAGCAGGCTAGCGGGGGTTAATGAGCAGTTCTTC | CASRLAGVNEQFF
TRBJ1-6 | NA | TRBV5-6 | once | TGTGCCAGCAGCGCAGGACAGAGGAATTCACCCCTCCACTTT | CASSAGQRNSPLHF
TRBJ2-1 | TRBD1 | TRBV18 | NA | TGTGCCAGCTCACCGGGGACAGCGAACAATGAGCAGTTCTTC | CASSPGTANNEQFF
TRBJ1-5 | NA | TRBV4-3 | few | TGCGCCAGCAGCCAAGGGGGGACGCAGCCCCAGCATTTT | CASSQGGTQPQHF
TRBJ2-7 | TRBD1 | TRBV27 | NA | TGTGCCATCGGGACAGGGGTGTCCTACGAGCAGTACTTC | CAIGTGVSYEQYF
TRBJ2-3 | NA | TRBV7-3 | NA | TGTGCCAGCAGCCAACGGAGGGCCACAGATACGCAGTATTTT | CASSQRRATDTQYF
TRBJ2-1 | NA | TRBV25-1 | NA | TGTGCCAGCAGTGAATGGCCCAATATAGGGGAGCAGTTCTTC | CASSEWPNIGEQFF
TRBJ1-2 | NA | TRBV30 | few | TGTGCCTGGAGTGTGCCGGCCTTGGGTAACTATGGCTACACCTTC | CAWSVPALGNYGYTF
TRBJ1-5 | NA | TRBV16 | NA | TGTGCCAGCAGCCTACCTGATCAGCCCCAGCATTTT | CASSLPDQPQHF
TRBJ2-3 | TRBD1 | TRBV5-1 | NA | TGCGCCAGCAGCCAGACAGGGGTAGATACGCAGTATTTT | CASSQTGVDTQYF
TRBJ2-7 | NA | TRBV6-6 | NA | TGTGCCAGCAGTTCGGACGGGATCTCCTACGAGCAGTACTTC | CASSSDGISYEQYF
TRBJ2-5 | NA | TRBV5-4 | NA | TGTGCCAGCAGCGGATTGGCGGAAGAGACCCAGTACTTC | CASSGLAEETQYF
TRBJ2-5 | NA | TRBV7-2 | NA | TGTGCCAGCTCCAGGGGTATGTCGGAGACCCAGTACTTC | CASSRGMSETQYF
TRBJ2-3 | TRBD2 | TRBV9 | NA | TGTGCCAGCAGCGTAGAAGCGGGAGGGGAGGATACGCAGTATTTT | CASSVEAGGEDTQYF
TRBJ2-3 | NA | TRBV10-3 | NA | TGTGCCATCAGTGAGGCGGAGCTAAGCACAGATACGCAGTATTTT | CAISEAELSTDTQYF
TRBJ1-3 | NA | TRBV6-5 | NA | TGTGCCAGCAGTTCCGGGAGCTCTGGAAACACCATATATTTT | CASSSGSSGNTIYF
TRBJ2-3 | TRBD2 | TRBV5-4 | NA | TGTGCCAGCAGCCGCCGGGACTACCAGCAGTATTTT | CASSRRDYQQYF
TRBJ2-5 | NA | TRBV11-2 | NA | TGTGCCAGCAGCTTCAACGGGGCGGGGCGACAAGAGACCCAGTACTTC | CASSFNGAGRQETQYF
TRBJ2-3 | NA | TRBV7-2 | NA | TGTGCCAGCAGCTCCCAAGGACAGGACTATGATACGCAGTATTTT | CASSSQGQDYDTQYF
TRBJ2-5 | NA | TRBV10-2 | NA | TGCGCCAGCAGCACTGGACCGCCGCTGGGGAGGGAGACCCAGTACTTC | CASSTGPPLGRETQYF
TRBJ2-4 | TRBD2 | TRBV30 | once | TGTGCCTGGAGTGGAGAAGGGGCGGGGGGAAACATTCAGTACTTC | CAWSGEGAGGNIQYF
TRBJ2-6 | NA | TRBV19 | NA | TGTGCCAGTAGTCCGGCAGGGGCCCGCTCTGGGGCCAACGTCCTGACTTTC | CASSPAGARSGANVLTF
TRBJ2-7 | NA | TRBV7-2 | NA | TGTGCCAGCAGCTTAGACCGTCGCGAGCAGTACTTC | CASSLDRREQYF
TRBJ1-2 | NA | TRBV7-9 | once | TGTGCCAGCAGCTTAGATTCGAGGTCCTATGGCTACACCTTC | CASSLDSRSYGYTF
TRBJ2-3 | NA | TRBV5-4 | NA | TGTGCCAGCAGCTTCGGCGGGGCGCAGAAGGATACGCAGTATTTT | CASSFGGAQKDTQYF
TRBJ2-1 | NA | TRBV5-1 | NA | TGCGCCAGCAGCCCGAGCTCCTACAATGAGCAGTTCTTC | CASSPSSYNEQFF
TRBJ2-2 | TRBD1 | TRBV19 | NA | TGTGCCACCGACAGGGCCTACACCGGGGAGCTGTTTTTT | CATDRAYTGELFF
TRBJ2-3 | NA | TRBV7-9 | NA | TGTGCCAGCAGCTTAGCAAACATACACACAGATACGCAGTATTTT | CASSLANIHTDTQYF
TRBJ2-5 | NA | TRBV28 | NA | TGTGCCAGCACCTTGGGGGGTTGGGAGACCCAGTACTTC | CASTLGGWETQYF
TRBJ1-2 | NA | TRBV27 | once | TGTGCCAAATCCGTTGCGAGCTATGGCTACACCTTC | CAKSVASYGYTF
TRBJ2-3 | NA | TRBV30 | NA | TGTGCCTGGAGTGGGGGACGGATTACAGATACGCAGTATTTT | CAWSGGRITDTQYF
TRBJ2-7 | NA | TRBV28 | NA | TGTGCCAGCAGTTTACCCCGCTACAAGCAGTACTTC | CASSLPRYKQYF